These 5 T cell receptor beta chains were sequenced from one sample in a study of tumor and adjacent non-tumor tissue in lung cancer. This sample's RNA came from whole unsorted tissue. This non-tumor lung sample came from over 3 cm beyond the tumor edge. TCRbeta libraries were built with three rounds of nested PCR, modified from ARM-PCR. One entry per CDR3 protein, called by TCRdb with MiXCR from the multiplex PCR reads. The table lists 50,000 to 60,000 distinct CDR3 sequences, about 79% of them singletons, with 20% to 25% in the top ten. The sequencing input was distant non-tumor lung tissue. These receptors were taken from a woman aged 55-69 years with non-small cell lung cancer.

The genes are TRBV6-2 or TRBV6-3 and TRBJ2-4; no reliable D call. Germline-derived CDR1 and CDR2 are MNHEY and SVGEGT. The CDR3 sequence is 13 residues long. The CDR3 sequence is CDGSYDAQNIQYF. CDR3 DNA sequence: TGTGACGGCAGTTACGATGCCCAAAACATTCAGTACTTC.

In regard to this clonotype: Mismatch with germline at one junction end may stem from a read error. The chain uses TRBV7-2 and TRBJ2-2; 7 bases are a match to TRBD1. Germline V CDR1 and CDR2: SGHTA, FQGNSA. The CDR3 is 14 amino acids. CDR3 DNA: TGTGCCAGCAGTCGACAGGGACGGGCCGGGGAGCTGCTTTTT. Translating gives CASSRQGRAGELLF.

V gene TRBV7-9 combines with J gene TRBJ2-2; D unresolved. The germline CDR1 and CDR2 sequences are SEHNR and FQNEAQ (reference sequence). V was shortened by 2 bases and J by 12 bases, with 13 bases between the two germline ends. The CDR3 has 13 residues. CDR3 nucleotides: TGTGCCAGCAGCTTAACGGCTTCCGAGAAGCTGTTTTTT. It codes for CASSLTASEKLFF.

This clonotype came up once. One end of the junction fails to match germline, which may point to a read error. V and J are TRBV12-3 or TRBV12-4 and TRBJ2-6; the D gene is possibly TRBD1 (6 bases). This CDR3 is 16 amino acids long. The CDR3 DNA follows: TGTGCCAGCGTAGGGGACATACGCTCTAGGGCCAACGTCCTGACCTTC. This encodes CASVGDIRSRANVLTF.

This clonotype was seen a few times. This sequence joins TRBV10-3 and TRBJ2-1; 15 bases line up with TRBD2. V lost 0 bases to trimming and J lost 7 bases; unmatched junction nucleotides: 7. The germline V gene has CDR1 ENHRY and CDR2 SYGVKD. The CDR3 is 18 amino acids. In nucleotides, the CDR3 is TGTGCCATCAGTGAGTCGGGACGGACTAGCGGGGGGGATAATGAGCAGTTCTTC. It specifies CAISESGRTSGGDNEQFF.